What follows describes a single TCR beta chain. Its antigen remains unidentified. These data originate in a study of shared clonotypes between healthy human individuals. Study-wide results and caveats: Measured sharing among donors was expected to vary with sequencing depth. Even with large depth, rarefaction showed that sorted-subset sequencing was incomplete.

The study drew all its donors from Caucasian adults living in Nashville, Tennessee. Measured with immunoSEQ multiplex PCR; TCRdb has only the in-frame clones, and not every one. The table shows roughly 300,000 clones, with more than 60% occurring only once. The sequenced material came from memory CD4+ T cells sorted from blood. The subset here: CD45RA-negative fraction. The TCR was taken from a man aged 30-40 years in good health.

CDR3 region: CASSGGWGTGELFF. DNA for the CDR3: TGTGCCAGCAGCGGCGGTTGGGGCACCGGGGAGCTGTTTTTT. The chain carries TRBV5-8 and TRBJ2-2, with D unresolved. Germline V lookup: CDR1 SGHTS, CDR2 YDEGEE. The CDR3 spans 14 residues. V shed 4 bases and J shed 4 bases, with 11 bases lying between them.